The present T cell receptor (beta chain) was sequenced within a study of cytomegalovirus exposure and HLA in healthy donors (dated by TCRdb to about 2017). As for the study more broadly: According to an earlier analysis of a few hundred of the donors, roughly 180 million T cells yielded 117 million unique TCR beta sequences and 250 to 350 Gb of sequence data. HLA typing included class I and class II loci at four-digit resolution. In a later genetic analysis, genome-wide SNP genotypes for about three fifths of the 666 donors were used, and that subset was treated as a discovery cohort. Rather than using new phenotypic data, the later analysis identified candidate immune exposures from TCR beta sequences and from how often those sequences occurred across donors. Every repertoire in the discovery cohort had been generated on one and the same sequencing platform. A handful of DR-DQ haplotypes were handled as single units for association and clustering because linkage in the cohort was strong. To predict cytomegalovirus infection status, the study brought together high-throughput TCR immunosequencing, statistical association of individual TCRs with disease status, and machine learning. The T cell repertoires of several hundred subjects were profiled by immunosequencing and related to cytomegalovirus serostatus. Alongside the repertoire data, information on donor age, sex, ethnicity and CMV serostatus was compiled. Roughly 300 gigabases of sequencing data and approximately 84 million unique TCR sequences were included in an early release covering around 650 HLA-typed donors. To decide whether each TCR beta V gene segment behaved as functional or pseudogenic, an earlier analysis of some 580 of the donors relied on high-throughput TCR beta sequencing. Among 398 genotyped donors of the cohort, an average of around 220,000 unique TCR beta nucleotide sequences was sequenced per donor, of which 15% to 20% were non-productive. In a later analysis, previously published TCR beta repertoires from some 640 donors were re-analyzed and high-resolution HLA genotyping was added so that TCR occurrence patterns could be studied. Typing coverage differed by locus: A, B, C, DRB1 and DQB1 were typed in roughly 620-630 donors, DQA1 in about 510, DPA1 in some 610, and DPB1 in 400 to 490. The study was designed to test whether signatures of past pathogen exposure could be identified by cataloging public T cell receptors. Among the roughly 370 genotyped donors, around 81% belonged to the genetic ancestry cluster associated with self-reported Caucasian donors. In addition to the first cohort of 666 subjects, a separate validation cohort of around 110 different subjects was used.

Overall study outcomes, separate from this receptor: Roughly uniform sequencing depth across donors was assumed in presence/absence analyses, although this assumption may not hold. CMV serostatus was the only immune exposure information available for the cohort. The study listed 150 to 200 TCR beta chains as associated with cytomegalovirus. The authors suggested that the approach could potentially be extended to other disease states and immunological phenotypes. A further reported finding was that TCR beta sequences accurately predicted the HLA-A and HLA-B alleles for most subjects in the first cohort. This cohort had only TCR beta chains sequenced, and the lack of alpha or paired-chain data limited which features could be detected. According to a later analysis, parvovirus B19, influenza, CMV and Epstein-Barr virus appeared linked to several top co-occurrence clusters. A group of highly shared sequence variants was considered likely to be a technical artifact of the sequencing pipeline. In vitro tests confirmed that a few of the cytomegalovirus-associated TCR beta chains recognize cytomegalovirus antigens. When HLA alleles, especially DR and DQ, strongly co-occurred, TCR associations were difficult to assign to individual alleles. In a later analysis, most CMV-associated TCR beta chains were found to appear HLA-restricted, with HLA associations seemingly driven largely by CMV exposure. In both the original and validation cohorts, the classifier was reported to diagnose cytomegalovirus status with high specificity and sensitivity. V-gene and J-gene trimming of TCR beta chains was associated with a missense DCLRE1C variant in a later genetic analysis, and the association was replicated in an independent cohort. Most TCR sequences were seen in very few donors, while some public TCRs were found in many individuals. Compared with the roughly 600-donor mean, donors in an Asian-associated ancestry cluster had fewer N-insertions in productive TCRs, according to a later genetic analysis. Correlated functional status among segregating V segments might reflect linkage disequilibrium, but an unknown experimental factor could not be ruled out. Specific HLA alleles were associated with 15,000 to 20,000 TCR beta sequences at a false discovery rate of 0.05 in a later analysis. Because HLA typing was missing for some donors at each locus, association tests included only the typed subset. Compared with equally common non-associated chains, HLA-associated TCR beta chains in a later analysis were more clonally expanded and had lower generation probabilities. In a later analysis, the rate of TCR association differed among HLA loci, with DRB1 alleles having the most associated TCRs and HLA-C alleles having the fewest. Some IMGT-functional V segments, including TRBV6-2 and TRBV6-3, could not be distinguished by the 87-base-pair reads and were therefore excluded. Broadly in line with IMGT annotations, most TCR beta V segments showed up in productive rearrangements about 87% or about 30% of the time in an earlier analysis of about 500 of the donors. Because counts were too low, some 17 rarely observed V segments, including chromosome 9 orphons, were left out of the earlier analysis of roughly 600 of the donors.

Regarding this clone: It lacks a known antigen.

The receptor library was made with the immunoSEQ multiplex PCR assay. The multiplex PCR relied on a mix of 60 forward primers for TCR Vbeta segments and 13 reverse primers for TCR Jbeta segments. The CDR3 region of rearranged TCR beta genes was amplified from genomic DNA by a multiplex PCR assay. Amplified TCR beta libraries were sequenced as 87-base-pair reads on the Illumina HiSeq System. The study's own analysis went as follows. A later analysis counted about 80 million unique TCR beta chains across the 500 to 850 repertoires, and roughly 11 million of these chains were shared by at least two donors. Raw reads were error-corrected and collapsed into unique sequences by a nearest-neighbor algorithm in which closely related sequences were merged to remove PCR and sequencing errors. V, D and J gene segments were assigned by aligning CDR3 sequences to IMGT reference sequences. Each retained sequence needed at least a six-nucleotide match to both a V gene segment and a J gene segment. A rearrangement was called productive if the CDR3 had no stop codons and remained in frame with V and J, and every other rearrangement was called non-productive. CDR3 was defined according to IMGT convention as the region running from the second conserved V-encoded cysteine to the conserved J-encoded phenylalanine. The earlier analysis of about 570 of the donors excluded any sequence lacking an unambiguous match to a single V gene segment. An earlier analysis of over 450 of the donors classified V segments as functional when productive rearrangements were above 56.7% and as segregating when the standard deviation between donors was above 5%. A statistical classification framework was built to diagnose cytomegalovirus status from the catalog of TCR beta chain sequences. V and J gene assignment, in a later analysis, came from comparing TCR nucleotide sequences with IMGT/GENE-DB human TR gene sequences. The TCRdist pipeline was used in a later analysis to assign CDR3 sequences and most-parsimonious VDJ recombination scenarios. In a later analysis, every TCR beta chain was defined by the combination of its CDR3 amino acid sequence and its V-gene family, and reads without a unique V-gene family were dropped. In a later analysis, 500 to 700 highly shared, low-generation-probability nucleotide sequences were removed to address suspected cross-contamination and a sequencing artifact. In a later analysis, a clonal expansion index was calculated for each public chain from normalized within-repertoire ranks of inferred template counts. In a later analysis, generation probabilities were computed with a VDJ recombination model fitted to out-of-frame rearrangements, and the resulting probabilities were checked against IGoR. Hypergeometric tests were used in a later analysis to score TCR-TCR, TCR-HLA and TCR-CMV co-occurrence, with a repertoire-size bias correction applied to the TCR pairs. False discovery rates were estimated in a later analysis by permuting HLA or CMV assignments 20 times. A later analysis grouped co-occurring TCRs with DBSCAN, adding TCRdist sequence similarity when clustering within HLA-allele-positive subsets. Co-occurrence clustering excluded repertoires with fewer than 30,000 or more than 120,000 public chains, plus five with anomalous nucleotide sharing. In TCRdb, the immuneACCESS table is reduced to in-frame sequences with V and J assigned. These tables do not hold every clone; where another copy was compared, an unresolved V gene accounts for under half, and the others remain unexplained. The DNA was the basis for D and trimming; V, J and clone size are from that table. The sample table gives more than 30,000 clones. About 8.9% of the sample goes to the ten largest clones.

Trimming accounts for 1 base at V and 2 bases at J, while the number of junction bases matched to no gene is 13. The cysteine opens and the phenylalanine closes a CDR3 of 20 amino acids. The DNA shown is the 60-base CDR3, in frame from base 1. The germline V gene yields MNHNS for CDR1 and SASEGT for CDR2. The cohort consisted of some 730 healthy bone marrow donors. At the time of sampling, all cohort members were nominally healthy, though unrecorded immune exposures were likely present. The donor tested CMV seropositive and was one of the 289 seropositive cohort members. A peripheral blood sample was collected from each donor, and TCR beta sequencing was performed on peripheral blood mononuclear cells. Genomic DNA extraction from the blood cell samples was performed with the Qiagen DNeasy Blood Extraction Kit.

The chain was built from TRBV6-1 and TRBJ2-3, and TRBD2 matches 12 of the central bases. Sequenced material: PBMCs. The TCR originated in a man aged 35-49 years in good health and CMV-seropositive. The CDR3 here reads CASSEDLLGRLAGDTDTQYF. In nucleotide form, the sequence is TGTGCCAGCAGTGAAGATTTGTTAGGACGACTAGCGGGGGACACAGATACGCAGTATTTT.